This T cell receptor (beta chain) emerged from a study of regulatory T cells in long-lasting Graves disease. HTBI primers from iRepertoire and Arm-PCR of CDR3 regions yielded the TCR beta libraries. TCRdb re-derived calls from the multiplex PCR reads in MiXCR, one entry per CDR3 protein. This table has under 800,000 distinct CDR3 sequences, under 20% appearing once. Specified time point: newly diagnosed GD, antithyroid drugs for less than 3 months. RNA extracted from PBMCs served as the sequencing template. Diagnoses of Graves' disease were made by American Thyroid Association guidelines. The V end lost 2 bases, the J end lost 4 bases, and 6 bases lay between the germline ends. The CDR3 contains 13 residues. Germline assignment: CDR1 DFQATT and CDR2 SNEGSKA (reference sequence). These data also formed part of another study, on T cells in Graves' hyperthyroidism and ophthalmopathy. That source adds: Diagnoses rested on clinical symptoms, serum thyroxine and TRAb, thyroid ultrasound and orbital computed tomography. In the first-round RT-PCR of the TCR CDR3, the HTBI primer set was used. In blood, most of the thyroid clonotypes expanded above 0.001 were also present.

This sequence originates from a woman aged 25 to 39 with Graves disease. V gene TRBV20-1 combines with J gene TRBJ2-6; D perhaps matches TRBD2 (6 bases). The specimen comprised peripheral blood mononuclear cells (PBMCs), sampled at new diagnosis, from a patient treated with antithyroid drugs. CDR3 nucleotides: TGCAGTGCTAGAACTAGCGGGGCCAACGTCCTGACTTTC. Its protein product is CSARTSGANVLTF.